These 22 T cell receptor delta chains were all obtained from the same sample, sequenced in a study of gamma-delta T cells after stem cell transplantation. TCRdb reanalyzed the RT-PCR reads using CATT. Of several thousand delta-chain clones in the sample, around 25% are singletons; the top ten hold 15% to 20%. Sequenced material: gamma-delta T cells. These receptors came from a human donor. It is not recorded whose cells these are; they may come from a transplant donor.

This clone is medium-sized within its sample. The gene calls are TRDV2 and TRDJ1, with 10 bases that match TRDD3. The CDR3 spans 14 residues. The ends lost 4 bases at V and 8 bases at J; junction bases unmatched: 9. Per germline, CDR1 GEAIGNYY and CDR2 EKD. The CDR3: CACEDLLGDQKLIF. CDR3 sequence (DNA): TGTGCCTGTGAAGATTTACTGGGGGATCAGAAACTCATCTTT.

As regards this clone: This clone may be a read error of a much larger clone one base away. The identical CDR3 is also encoded by other nucleotide sequences in the sample. The V and J genes are TRDV2 and TRDJ1, with 10 bases identical to TRDD3. Germline V lookup: CDR1 GEAIGNYY, CDR2 EKD. This CDR3 comprises 16 residues. Losses at the gene ends were 1 base for V and 6 bases for J; bases not matched to a gene: 10. CDR3 residues: CACDTLHWGIHHKLIF. The CDR3 DNA reads as TGTGCCTGTGACACGCTGCATTGGGGGATACACCATAAACTCATCTTT.

In regard to this clone: A far larger clone is off by one base, so a read error is likely. Distinct nucleotide sequences in the sample also encode this CDR3. V is TRDV2 and J is TRDJ3, with 10 bases identical to TRDD3. The CDR3 consists of 21 residues. The germline gives CDR1 GEAIGNYY, CDR2 EKD. The CDR3 DNA is TGTGCCTGTGACGCCCTACTGGGGGATGAAGCTAGCTCCTGGGACACCCGACAGATGTTCTTC. Its translation: CACDALLGDEASSWDTRQMFF.

This clone has more than one count but fewer than ten. The rearrangement links TRDV2 to TRDJ3, with 9 bases that match TRDD3. Unmatched junction bases numbered 8, after V lost 3 bases and J lost 0 bases. The CDR3 runs to 19 residues. Germline loops: CDR1 GEAIGNYY, CDR2 EKD. CDR3 DNA sequence: TGTGCCTGTGACGTTACTGGGGGACGTAGCTCCTGGGACACCCGACAGATGTTTTTC. Protein: CACDVTGGRSSWDTRQMFF.

The count of this clone is one. A much larger clone differs from this one at a single base, so this may be a read error. The chain carries TRDV2 and TRDJ3, with TRDD3 matching over 12 bases. The CDR3 contains 21 residues. In germline, CDR1 is GEAIGNYY, CDR2 EKD. As DNA, the CDR3 is TGTGCCTGTGGCACCGCTGGGGGATACGCGTTGGGTTCCTGGGACACCCGACAGATGTTTTTC. Amino acids: CACGTAGGYALGSWDTRQMFF.

This clone was detected only once. The CDR3 here is CALGAPASSGGYQYTDKLIF. In DNA form, the CDR3 reads TGTGCTCTTGGGGCTCCAGCGTCTTCTGGGGGATACCAGTACACCGATAAACTCATCTTT. The V and J genes are TRDV1 and TRDJ1, with TRDD3 matching 11 bases. The CDR3 sequence is 20 residues long. Germline CDR1 and CDR2: TSWWSYY and QGS. V trimming: 4 bases; J trimming: 0 bases; junction bases outside the gene matches: 16.

This clone was recorded a few times. The gene calls are TRDV1 and TRDJ2; 8 bases map to TRDD3. Germline loops: CDR1 TSWWSYY, CDR2 QGS. The CDR3 is made up of 18 amino acids. With V trimmed by 1 base and J by 7 bases, 14 bases remained unmatched. CDR3 coding DNA: TGTGCTCTTGGGGAACACCTTCACTGGGGGCCCGCCGAAGCACAACTCTTCTTT. Its translation is CALGEHLHWGPAEAQLFF.

In this sample, this clone turned up a few times. The chain is built from TRDV2 and TRDJ1, with D possibly TRDD3 on 6 matching bases. The CDR3 totals 18 residues. CDR1 and CDR2 (germline): GEAIGNYY, EKD. Trimming removed 5 bases from V and 2 bases from J, with 26 bases in between. The CDR3 DNA follows: TGTGCCTGTGTTCCCGTGGGGGGCCCGTCTCTGGATACCGATAAACTCATCTTT. Encoded protein: CACVPVGGPSLDTDKLIF.

In this sample, this clone turned up once. A read error may be the cause here, since a much bigger clone is one base away. This sample also contains other DNA sequences that code for the same CDR3. V and J are TRDV1 and TRDJ1; D may be TRDD3 (5 bases). CDR1 TSWWSYY and CDR2 QGS come from the germline V gene. CDR3 length: 16 amino acids. CDR3 sequence: CALGEPHTQYTDKLIF. The CDR3 DNA is TGTGCCCTTGGGGAGCCCCACACGCAGTACACCGATAAACTCATCTTT.

Relative to its sample, this clone is medium-sized. This chain joins TRDV2 and TRDJ1, with TRDD3 matching 12 bases. CDR1 GEAIGNYY and CDR2 EKD come from the germline V gene. J lost 0 bases, V lost 4 bases, and 11 bases had no gene match. CDR3 length: 18 residues. The CDR3 DNA reads as TGTGCCTGTGATACTACTGGGGGATACCCCTGGTACACCGATAAACTCATCTTT. As protein: CACDTTGGYPWYTDKLIF.

Concerning this clone itself: It is likely a read error: a sequence one base away is far more abundant. This sequence joins TRDV2 and TRDJ1; 8 bases map to TRDD3. The CDR3 sequence is 25 residues long. Trimming cost V 0 bases and J 0 bases; bases outside gene matches: 32. CDR1 GEAIGNYY and CDR2 EKD come from the germline V gene. The DNA for the CDR3 is TGTGCCTGTGACACCCTCAACGTCTTCCCCCCTTGGGGGGATATATCACCCACGTACACCGATAAACTCATCTTT. Its translation: CACDTLNVFPPWGDISPTYTDKLIF.

On this clone itself: With a much larger clone just one base away, this may be a read error. Other nucleotide sequences from this sample produce the same CDR3. The genes are TRDV2 and TRDJ3, with 8 bases fitting TRDD3. CDR1 GEAIGNYY and CDR2 EKD come from the germline V gene. This CDR3 contains 22 residues. CDR3 bases: TGCGCCTGTGACACCGTTCCTGTACTGGGGGGACGACGAGCCTGGGACACCCGACAGATGTTTTTC. Protein sequence: CACDTVPVLGGRRAWDTRQMFF.

The chain links TRDV2 to TRDJ1; TRDD3 matches at 12 bases. J gave up 11 bases and V 0 bases, and 12 bases lay outside the gene matches. The CDR3 runs 16 residues. Germline CDR1 and CDR2: GEAIGNYY and EKD. For the CDR3, the DNA is TGTGCCTGTGACACCTTACTGGGGGATACTCGTAGTGTGCTCATCTTT. Protein sequence: CACDTLLGDTRSVLIF.

The chain joins TRDV1 to TRDJ1; 9 bases align to TRDD3. Germline CDR1 reads TSWWSYY; CDR2 reads QGS. Trimming removed 6 bases from V and 0 bases from J; junction bases left unmatched: 23. The CDR3 has 21 amino acids. CDR3 protein: CALGGWFPTGGPSFYTDKLIF. The CDR3 nucleotides read TGTGCTCTTGGTGGTTGGTTTCCCACTGGGGGACCTTCCTTTTACACCGATAAACTCATCTTT.

This clone is labeled medium-sized. This sequence joins TRDV2 and TRDJ1, with TRDD3 matching over 7 bases. The germline CDR1 and CDR2 sequences are GEAIGNYY and EKD. CDR3 size: 17 residues. With V trimmed by 0 bases and J by 0 bases, 9 bases remained unmatched. CDR3 nucleotides: TGTGCCTGTGACACCCTCTGGGGGGCCCACTACACCGATAAACTCATCTTT. It specifies CACDTLWGAHYTDKLIF.

The genes are TRDV1 and TRDJ1, with 8 bases lining up with TRDD3. Germline V gives CDR1 TSWWSYY, CDR2 QGS. The V segment lost 1 base and the J segment 0 bases; nucleotides outside the gene matches: 16. This CDR3 has 20 residues. The CDR3 sequence is CALGEPPSVALGEYTDKLIF. In DNA form, the CDR3 reads TGTGCTCTTGGGGAACCCCCCTCTGTGGCCCTGGGGGAATACACCGATAAACTCATCTTT.

This clone was observed a few times. V and J are TRDV2 and TRDJ3; D perhaps matches TRDD3 (5 bases). V lost 3 bases and J 3 bases, leaving 23 bases between the germline ends. The CDR3 covers 20 residues. The germline V gene encodes CDR1 GEAIGNYY and CDR2 EKD. The CDR3 is CACDQVGLREGDWDTRQMFF. The CDR3 bases are TGTGCCTGTGACCAGGTGGGGCTACGAGAAGGGGACTGGGACACCCGACAGATGTTTTTC.

The chain uses TRDV2 and TRDJ3, with 7 bases lining up with TRDD3. V trimming: 0 bases; J trimming: 0 bases; junction bases outside the gene matches: 7. The V gene's germline CDR1 is GEAIGNYY and CDR2 EKD. This CDR3 comprises 19 residues. The CDR3 loop reads CACDTAGGHSSWDTRQMFF. Here the CDR3 DNA reads TGTGCCTGTGACACCGCTGGGGGTCATAGCTCCTGGGACACCCGACAGATGTTTTTC.

This clone has more than one count but fewer than ten. The rearrangement links TRDV2 to TRDJ1, with D uncertain. With 3 bases removed from V and 0 bases from J, the gap between germline ends came to 16 bases. Germline CDR1 and CDR2: GEAIGNYY and EKD. The CDR3 is 16 amino acids. The CDR3 region is CACDHLRHRYTDKLIF. CDR3 DNA: TGTGCCTGTGACCATCTACGCCACCGGTACACCGATAAACTCATCTTT.

The J gene is TRDJ1, the V gene TRDV2; 9 nucleotides align to TRDD3. There are 20 residues in the CDR3. Trimming removed 8 bases from V and 0 bases from J; junction bases left unmatched: 24. CDR1 is GEAIGNYY and CDR2 is EKD in the germline V gene. CDR3 amino acids: CASSAVNTGGNFFYTDKLIF. The DNA of the CDR3 is TGTGCCTCATCCGCTGTCAATACTGGGGGAAACTTCTTTTACACCGATAAACTCATCTTT.

The chain recombines TRDV2 with TRDJ3, with 12 bases fitting TRDD3. The CDR3 contains 22 residues. Unmatched junction bases numbered 16, after V lost 2 bases and J lost 3 bases. Looked up from germline, CDR1 is GEAIGNYY and CDR2 is EKD. This CDR3 reads CACDSVLGDTPAGVWDTRQMFF. CDR3 coding DNA: TGTGCCTGTGACAGCGTACTGGGGGATACCCCGGCGGGGGTCTGGGACACCCGACAGATGTTTTTC.

This chain joins TRDV2 and TRDJ1, with 12 bases fitting TRDD3. The V gene end was trimmed by 0 bases and the J gene end by 4 bases; junction bases not matched to a gene: 17. This CDR3 is 20 amino acids long. CDR1 is GEAIGNYY and CDR2 is EKD in the germline V gene. The CDR3 DNA reads as TGTGCCTGTGACACCGTGCGTGGGGCTGGGGGATACGTGGAGATCGATAAACTCATCTTT. The encoded protein is CACDTVRGAGGYVEIDKLIF.